Described below is a single T cell receptor beta chain sequence and its context. Its antigen is still unknown. This entry comes from a study of cytomegalovirus exposure and HLA in healthy donors. Both 60 Vbeta primers and 13 Jbeta primers went into the PCR. Only in-frame clones appear in the TCRdb table, and some are missing; sequencing was by immunoSEQ multiplex PCR. Of about 130,000 clones listed, roughly 80% are singletons. The germline gives CDR1 SGHTA, CDR2 FQGNSA. This CDR3 spans 15 amino acids. The V segment lost 1 base and the J segment 1 base; nucleotides outside the gene matches: 1. Study-wide results and caveats: V segments that were indistinguishable, TRBV6-2 and TRBV6-3 among them, were omitted from analysis. The sole available immune exposure information was CMV serostatus.

The chain is built from TRBV7-2 and TRBJ2-3; 8 nucleotides line up with TRBD1. This receptor was taken from a man aged 30 to 39 in good health and CMV-seropositive. Source material: PBMCs. CDR3 residues: CASSLGRGRTDTQYF. CDR3 nucleotide sequence: TGTGCCAGCAGCTTAGGCAGGGGGCGCACAGATACGCAGTATTTT.